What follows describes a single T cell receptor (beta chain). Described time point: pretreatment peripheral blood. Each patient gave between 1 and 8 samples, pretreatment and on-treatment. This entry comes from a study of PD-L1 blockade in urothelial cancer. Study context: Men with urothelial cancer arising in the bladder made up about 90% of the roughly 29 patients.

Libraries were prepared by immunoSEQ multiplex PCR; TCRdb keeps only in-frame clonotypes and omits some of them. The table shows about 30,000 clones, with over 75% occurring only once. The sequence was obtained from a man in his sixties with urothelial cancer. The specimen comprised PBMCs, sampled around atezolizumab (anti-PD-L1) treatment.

CDR3 coding DNA: TGTGCCAGCAGCTTAGCGTGGGGACAGCGAAACTATGGCTACACCTTC. Translated, it gives CASSLAWGQRNYGYTF. The rearrangement links TRBV7-2 to TRBJ1-2; 7 nucleotides agree with TRBD1. The CDR3 covers 16 residues. Germline CDR1 SGHTA, CDR2 FQGNSA. J was trimmed by 2 bases and V by 0 bases; bases with no gene match: 6. The complete variable domain, with remaining parts taken from reference TRBV7-2 and TRBJ1-2, reads GAGVSQSPSNKVTEKGKDVELRCDPISGHTALYWYRQSLGQGLEFLIYFQGNSAPDKSGLPSDRFSAERTGGSVSTLTIQRTQQEDSAVYLCASSLAWGQRNYGYTFGSGTRLTVV.